Each of the 2 T cell receptor beta chains below was sequenced from the same sample in a study of cytotoxic CD8 clonotypes in ibrutinib-treated CLL. Sequenced by immunoSEQ multiplex PCR; TCRdb stores in-frame clones only, minus some. The sample contains approximately 330,000 clones, more than 65% of which appear only once. The specimen comprised PBMCs, sampled before ibrutinib treatment. These receptors originate from a human donor with chronic lymphocytic leukemia.

V usage is TRBV7-8 and J usage is TRBJ2-3; D not certain. The CDR3 sequence is 12 residues long. V lost 4 bases to trimming and J lost 3 bases, with 5 bases between them. Germline values: CDR1 SGHVS, CDR2 FQNEAQ. CDR3 sequence: CASSSGTDTQYF. The CDR3 DNA sequence: TGTGCCAGCAGCTCAGGAACAGATACGCAGTATTTT.

The chain employs TRBV25-1 and TRBJ2-2; possible D gene TRBD2, 6 bases. The germline V gene encodes CDR1 MGHDK and CDR2 SYGVNS. The V end lost 5 bases, the J end lost 7 bases, and 14 bases lay between the germline ends. The CDR3 runs 14 residues. CDR3 sequence: CASSRIAAGGELFF. The CDR3 DNA sequence: TGTGCCAGCAGTCGGATAGCGGCGGGCGGGGAGCTGTTTTTT.